This TCR beta chain was recovered during a study of cytomegalovirus exposure and HLA in healthy donors. As for the study in general: HLA-typed donors contributed some 87 million unique TCRs, which were held in an early data release.

Both 60 Vbeta primers and 13 Jbeta primers went into the PCR. Data came from immunoSEQ multiplex PCR; TCRdb stores just in-frame clones and leaves some out. The data hold some 170,000 clones, with 80% to 90% observed a single time. Germline V CDR1 and CDR2: MRHNA, SNTAGT. Trimming at V came to 0 bases and at J to 3 bases, leaving 2 bases not matched to a gene. The CDR3 covers 15 residues. The TCR comes from a woman in her 30s in good health and CMV-seropositive. V gene TRBV6-4 combines with J gene TRBJ2-1; 7 nucleotides match TRBD2. The sequencing sample was made of PBMCs. CDR3 residues: CASSDSTGGYNEQFF. The CDR3 DNA follows: TGTGCCAGCAGTGACTCGACGGGGGGCTACAATGAGCAGTTCTTC.